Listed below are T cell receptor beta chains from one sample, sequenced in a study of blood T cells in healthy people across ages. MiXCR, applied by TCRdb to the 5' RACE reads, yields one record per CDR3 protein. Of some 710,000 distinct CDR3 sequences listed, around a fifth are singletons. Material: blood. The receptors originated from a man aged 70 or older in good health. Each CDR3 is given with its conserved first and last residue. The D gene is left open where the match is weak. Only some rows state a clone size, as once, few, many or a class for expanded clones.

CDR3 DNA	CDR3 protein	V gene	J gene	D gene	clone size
TGCAGCGTTCCCGGGACCTCTAAGGGGAACACTGAAGCTTTCTTT	CSVPGTSKGNTEAFF	TRBV29-1	TRBJ1-1	-	-
TGTGCCAGCAGCGCGGCCGGGACAGGGCCTGGGGTAAACACTGAAGCTTTCTTT	CASSAAGTGPGVNTEAFF	TRBV2	TRBJ1-1	TRBD1	-
TGTGCCACCAGTGCCCCTTTCGGGGAGCTGTTTTTT	CATSAPFGELFF	TRBV24-1	TRBJ2-2	-	few
TGTGCCAGCAGGTCCCCTTGGGGGTATGGCTACACCTTC	CASRSPWGYGYTF	TRBV27	TRBJ1-2	-	-
TGTGCCAGCAGCAACTTTGTGGGACTAGTCAATGAGCAGTTCTTC	CASSNFVGLVNEQFF	TRBV7-8	TRBJ2-1	TRBD2	-
TGCGCCAGCAGCCAAGACGCGGGACTAGCGATAGAGACCCAGTACTTC	CASSQDAGLAIETQYF	TRBV4-1	TRBJ2-5	TRBD2	few
TGTGCCAGCAGCTTAGTATGGTCGGCCTACGAGCAGTACTTC	CASSLVWSAYEQYF	TRBV7-6	TRBJ2-7	-	-
TGTGCCAGCAGCTTGGTGGCTAGCGGTAACGCAGATACGCAGTATTTT	CASSLVASGNADTQYF	TRBV5-5	TRBJ2-3	TRBD2	-
TGTGCCAGCATACATAACAGGGCTGGGGCCAACGTCCTGACTTTC	CASIHNRAGANVLTF	TRBV12-3/TRBV12-4	TRBJ2-6	-	-
TGTGCCAGCAGCGTCGGACAGGAGGTCTATCAGCCCCAGCATTTT	CASSVGQEVYQPQHF	TRBV6-2/TRBV6-3	TRBJ1-5	TRBD1	-
TGTGCCATCAACGAACCTGGACAGGGCGGCACAGATACGCAGTATTTT	CAINEPGQGGTDTQYF	TRBV10-3	TRBJ2-3	TRBD1	few
TGTGCCAGCAGCCGGCAGAAAACAACTAATGAAAAACTGTTTTTT	CASSRQKTTNEKLFF	TRBV3-1	TRBJ1-4	-	-
TGTGCCAGCAGCCAAGCGGGACACAATACCGGGGAGCTGTTTTTT	CASSQAGHNTGELFF	TRBV3-1	TRBJ2-2	-	-
TGCGCCAGCAGCCAGGCTAGCGGGTCCCACAATGAGCAGTTCTTC	CASSQASGSHNEQFF	TRBV4-1	TRBJ2-1	TRBD2	few
TGCGCCAGCAGCCCGGGACCCGAGGGTTCAGAGACCCAGTACTTC	CASSPGPEGSETQYF	TRBV5-1	TRBJ2-5	-	-
TGCAGTGCCATAGACAGGGAAGCACCTGGAAACACCATATATTTT	CSAIDREAPGNTIYF	TRBV20-1	TRBJ1-3	TRBD1	few
TGCACCTTTACAGGGTATGGCGTTAATGGCTACACCTTC	CTFTGYGVNGYTF	TRBV29-1	TRBJ1-2	-	-
TGCGCCAGCAGCCAAGATCTGGTCCCTGAGCAGTTCTTC	CASSQDLVPEQFF	TRBV4-3	TRBJ2-1	-	-
TGTGCCAGCAGCTTAGGACAGGGGATCGACGAGCAGTACTTC	CASSLGQGIDEQYF	TRBV7-2	TRBJ2-7	TRBD1	-
TGCGCCAGCACTCCGCGTACGGGCCTGAACACCGGGGAGCTGTTTTTT	CASTPRTGLNTGELFF	TRBV5-1	TRBJ2-2	-	few
TGTGCCAGCAGTCCGACCCTACTCGCTAACTATGGCTACACCTTC	CASSPTLLANYGYTF	TRBV6-5	TRBJ1-2	-	-
TGTGCCAGCAGCCGCGGGACAGCCACCTACGAGCAGTACTTC	CASSRGTATYEQYF	TRBV7-8	TRBJ2-7	-	-
TGTGCCAGCAGCCCAGGGGTGAGGGATGAGCAGTTCTTC	CASSPGVRDEQFF	TRBV6-1	TRBJ2-1	-	-
TGCAGTGCTGTCAACGAGGTAAACGGCTACACCTTC	CSAVNEVNGYTF	TRBV20-1	TRBJ1-2	-	-
TGTGCCAGCAATAAATTCGGGACACCCTGCACAGATACGCAGTATTTT	CASNKFGTPCTDTQYF	TRBV6-7	TRBJ2-3	-	-
TGCAGCCCCCGGGGCTTATCCACAGATACGCAGTATTTT	CSPRGLSTDTQYF	TRBV29-1	TRBJ2-3	-	few
TGTGCCAGCAGCCCCCGACTAGCGGGAGAGGTTAGCGGGGAGCTGTTTTTT	CASSPRLAGEVSGELFF	TRBV11-3	TRBJ2-2	TRBD2	few
TGTGCCAGCACCAACACCGTGGGACAGGGGCGAATCTATGGCTACACCTTC	CASTNTVGQGRIYGYTF	TRBV28	TRBJ1-2	TRBD1	few
TGTGCCAGCAGCTTAGCGCTGGGGGGGGACACCGGGGAGCTGTTTTTT	CASSLALGGDTGELFF	TRBV7-8	TRBJ2-2	TRBD2	few
TGTGCCTGGAGGACAGGGACGATTTGGGCTTTCTTT	CAWRTGTIWAFF	TRBV30	TRBJ1-1	TRBD1	-
TGTGCCAGCAGAACTAGCGGGTTTAACATTCAGTACTTC	CASRTSGFNIQYF	TRBV6-2/TRBV6-3	TRBJ2-4	TRBD2	few
TGCAGCTGTGGGACTAGCGGTTACACAGATACGCAGTATTTT	CSCGTSGYTDTQYF	TRBV20-1	TRBJ2-3	TRBD2	few
TGTGCCAGCAGTGAATCGGTAGCGTACCAAGAGACCCAGTACTTC	CASSESVAYQETQYF	TRBV25-1	TRBJ2-5	-	-
TGTGCCAGCAGCCAAGATATTAGCAATCAGCCCCAGCATTTT	CASSQDISNQPQHF	TRBV4-2	TRBJ1-5	-	-
TGTGCCAGCAGCTCACCGGGACTAGGATACAACGAGCGGTTCTTC	CASSSPGLGYNERFF	TRBV7-6	TRBJ2-5	TRBD2	-
TGTGTCAGCAGTGGGCGGGGGCGTATGATCGCTGAAGCTTTCTTT	CVSSGRGRMIAEAFF	TRBV27	TRBJ1-1	-	-
TGTGCCAGCAGCTCGCAGACTAGCGGGAATTCCTGGACCTCCTACAATGAGCAGTTCTTC	CASSSQTSGNSWTSYNEQFF	TRBV7-6	TRBJ2-1	TRBD2	-
TGTGCCAGCAAAGTGGGGGGGAATAAAGAGACCCAGTACTTC	CASKVGGNKETQYF	TRBV2	TRBJ2-5	TRBD2	-
TGTGCCAGCAGCGTAGCTGGGGCAGGACTGATCAATGAGCAGTTCTTC	CASSVAGAGLINEQFF	TRBV9	TRBJ2-1	-	-
TGTGCCAGCAGTTATTTTGGGACAGGGGGCGGCTCTGAAGCTTTCTTT	CASSYFGTGGGSEAFF	TRBV6-6	TRBJ1-1	TRBD1	-
TGTGCCAGCAGTTACTCCGGGACAGCGGTCCACACTGAAGCTTTCTTT	CASSYSGTAVHTEAFF	TRBV6-5	TRBJ1-1	TRBD1	-
TGTGCCAGTAGTTCGCATAGCGGGAGGACAGATACGCAGTATTTT	CASSSHSGRTDTQYF	TRBV19	TRBJ2-3	TRBD2	-
TGTGCCAGCAGCTCAGGGACTAGCGGTTTTCATTGGACCCAGTACTTC	CASSSGTSGFHWTQYF	TRBV12-3/TRBV12-4	TRBJ2-5	TRBD2	few
TGCAGCGTTTCCTCCTACTTGGGTGAGCAGTTCTTC	CSVSSYLGEQFF	TRBV29-1	TRBJ2-1	-	few
TGTGCCAGCACCCCGAACGGGGGGGCGAAGACCCAGTACTTC	CASTPNGGAKTQYF	TRBV12-3/TRBV12-4	TRBJ2-5	TRBD2	-
TGTGCCAGCAGCATTGTGGGCTTCGGGCGCGAGCAGTACTTC	CASSIVGFGREQYF	TRBV7-2	TRBJ2-7	-	-
TGCAGCGCTCCCGGGTGGCGGTCTCACAATGAGCAGTTCTTC	CSAPGWRSHNEQFF	TRBV29-1	TRBJ2-1	-	few
TGCAGTGCTAGATTGGGCGGATCCTTCCAAGAGACCCAGTACTTC	CSARLGGSFQETQYF	TRBV20-1	TRBJ2-5	-	few